The 2 T cell receptor beta chains below come from one sample, sequenced in a study of beta chain features in type 1 diabetes. Study results and limitations: In all four CD4+ subsets, TCRB CDR3 length was significantly, moderately reduced in type 1 diabetes.

Antigens of these TCRs are unknown. Every bit of the isolated RNA underwent reverse transcription, so sequencing read expressed TCRB transcripts. Libraries were prepared by immunoSEQ multiplex PCR; TCRdb keeps only in-frame clonotypes and omits some of them. The repertoire holds hundreds of thousands of clones, with 11% to 15% as singletons. The sequenced material came from naive CD4+ T cells from blood. The receptors originated from a young man with type 1 diabetes.

In this sample, this clone turned up a few times. This chain uses TRBV5-1 with TRBJ2-5; D might be TRBD2 (6 bases). Germline CDR1 and CDR2: SGHRS and YFSETQ. CDR3 length: 14 amino acids. V lost 0 bases to trimming and J lost 1 base, with 7 bases between them. This CDR3 reads CASSLEGLQETQYF. In DNA form, the CDR3 reads TGCGCCAGCAGCTTGGAGGGACTCCAAGAGACCCAGTACTTC.

This chain links TRBV18 with TRBJ1-5, with 7 bases fitting TRBD1. V was pared by 3 bases and J by 1 base, with 6 bases of the junction left unmatched. Germline CDR1 is KGHSH and CDR2 is LQKENI. The CDR3 spans 16 residues. CDR3 residues: CASSPTTGESNQPQHF. CDR3 in DNA: TGTGCCAGCTCACCGACAACAGGGGAGAGCAATCAGCCCCAGCATTTT. Together with reference TRBV18 and TRBJ1-5, the CDR3 gives the full variable domain: NAGVMQNPRHLVRRRGQEARLRCSPMKGHSHVYWYRQLPEEGLKFMVYLQKENIIDESGMPKERFSAEFPKEGPSILRIQQVVRGDSAAYFCASSPTTGESNQPQHFGDGTRLSIL.